The sequence of this T cell receptor beta chain was determined in a study of cytomegalovirus exposure and HLA in healthy donors. The PCR contained 60 Vbeta and 13 Jbeta primers. Only in-frame clones appear in the TCRdb table, and some are missing; sequencing was by immunoSEQ multiplex PCR. The data show some 150,000 clones, roughly four fifths seen once. Germline V gene data show CDR1 as SNHLY and CDR2 as FYNNEI. V was pared by 8 bases and J by 4 bases, with 7 bases of the junction left unmatched. This CDR3 is built from 13 residues. The TCR sequence derives from a woman between 18 and 29 years old in good health and CMV-seropositive. Sequencing was performed on PBMCs. The rearrangement links TRBV2 to TRBJ2-5; 7 bases are a match to TRBD2. The CDR3 reads CASCRGGGETQYF. CDR3 sequence (DNA): TGTGCCAGCTGTCGGGGCGGGGGAGAGACCCAGTACTTC.